This T cell receptor beta chain was identified in a study of shared T cell receptors in the human thymus. V trimming: 5 bases; J trimming: 0 bases; junction bases outside the gene matches: 7. CDR1 and CDR2 (germline): MNHEY, SMNVEV (reference sequence). The CDR3 is made up of 16 amino acids. The table came from immunoSEQ multiplex PCR; TCRdb's copy has only in-frame clones and leaves some out. Altogether about 380,000 clones are present, roughly 94% being singletons, with the ten largest covering roughly 0.02%. What was sequenced was thymocytes. This clonotype was sampled from a human donor. The V gene is TRBV27, the J gene TRBJ1-3; 7 bases map to TRBD1. CDR3 region: CASSITGVSSGNTIYF. The CDR3 DNA follows: TGTGCCAGCAGTATAACAGGGGTATCCTCTGGAAACACCATATATTTT.